This entry features one TCR beta chain sequence. This entry comes from a study of blood T cell repertoires in COVID-19. Turning to the study itself: Researchers got acute and convalescent COVID-19 samples from the United States, Italy and Spain. PBMCs, B-cell-depleted T cells, or T cells provided the cDNA or gDNA that made up the material.

Original analysis: Reference gene primer amplification gave nucleated cell count estimates. Libraries were prepared by immunoSEQ multiplex PCR; TCRdb keeps only in-frame clonotypes and omits some of them. That table is the source of V, J and clone size, and D and trimming were worked out from the DNA. This sample has 150,000 to 200,000 clones, with just under 80% found just once. The sequence was obtained from a woman aged 80 or over with active or convalescent COVID-19. Sequences were obtained from peripheral blood.

The CDR3 loop reads CASTKGATSGNTIYF. In DNA form, the CDR3 reads TGTGCCAGTACCAAGGGAGCGACCTCTGGAAACACCATATATTTT. This chain uses TRBV19 with TRBJ1-3; D call uncertain. V was shortened by 7 bases and J by 0 bases, with 13 bases between the two germline ends. The CDR3 contains 15 residues. Germline V gene sequence: CDR1 LNHDA, CDR2 SQIVND (reference sequence). Full variable domain (outside the CDR3, taken from reference TRBV19 and TRBJ1-3): DGGITQSPKYLFRKEGQNVTLSCEQNLNHDAMYWYRQDPGQGLRLIYYSQIVNDFQKGDIAEGYSVSREKKESFPLTVTSAQKNPTAFYLCASTKGATSGNTIYFGEGSWLTVV.